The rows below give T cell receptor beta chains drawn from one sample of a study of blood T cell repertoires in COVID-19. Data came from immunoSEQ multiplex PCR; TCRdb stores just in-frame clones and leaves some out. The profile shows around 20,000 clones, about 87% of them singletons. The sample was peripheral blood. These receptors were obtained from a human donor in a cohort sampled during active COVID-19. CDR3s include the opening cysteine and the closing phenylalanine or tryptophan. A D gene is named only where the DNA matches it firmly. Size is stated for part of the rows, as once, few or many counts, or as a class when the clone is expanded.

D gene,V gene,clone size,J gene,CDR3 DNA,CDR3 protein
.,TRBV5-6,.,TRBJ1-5,TGTGCCAGCAGCTTGGGAGCGGATATTTATCAGCCCCAGCATTTT,CASSLGADIYQPQHF
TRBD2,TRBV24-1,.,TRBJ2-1,TGTGCCACGACGACTAGCGGGGGATACAATGAGCAGTTCTTC,CATTTSGGYNEQFF
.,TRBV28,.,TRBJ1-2,TGTGCCAGCAGTTTGCCTAACAGGGCCCCCTATGGCTACACCTTC,CASSLPNRAPYGYTF
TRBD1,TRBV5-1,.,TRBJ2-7,TGCGCCAGCAGAGACCGGGACAGGCTCGCCTACGAGCAGTACTTC,CASRDRDRLAYEQYF
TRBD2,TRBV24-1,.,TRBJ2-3,TGTGCCACCAGTGATAGCGGGGGGGGCTCAGATACGCAGTATTTT,CATSDSGGGSDTQYF
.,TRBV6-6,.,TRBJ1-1,TGTGCCAGCAGCCCTGCGGGGAACACTGAAGCTTTCTTT,CASSPAGNTEAFF
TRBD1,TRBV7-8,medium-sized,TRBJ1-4,TGTGCCAGCAGACCAGGACAGGGACAAGAAGAAAAACTGTTTTTT,CASRPGQGQEEKLFF
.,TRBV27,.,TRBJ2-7,TGTGCCAGCAGTTTCCGACAGTCCCACGAGCAGTACTTC,CASSFRQSHEQYF
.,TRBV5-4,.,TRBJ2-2,TGTGCCAGCAGCCCGTCCGCGGTGAACACCGGGGAGCTGTTTTTT,CASSPSAVNTGELFF
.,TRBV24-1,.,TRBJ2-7,TGTGCCACCAGTGACGGACAAGGAGGGTCCTACGAGCAGTACTTC,CATSDGQGGSYEQYF
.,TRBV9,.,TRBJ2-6,TGTGCCAGCAGCGTCTCAGGGCCCAACTCTGGGGCCAACGTCCTGACTTTC,CASSVSGPNSGANVLTF
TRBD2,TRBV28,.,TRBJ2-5,TGTGCCAGCACCCGGACTAGCGGGAGTGAGACCCAGTACTTC,CASTRTSGSETQYF
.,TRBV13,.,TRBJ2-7,TGTGCCAGCACCTTAACGGGACTCTCGACCTACGAGCAGTACTTC,CASTLTGLSTYEQYF
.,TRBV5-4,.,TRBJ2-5,TGTGCCAGCAGCTTGTATAGCCCTGGGGCCTTGACCCAGTACTTC,CASSLYSPGALTQYF
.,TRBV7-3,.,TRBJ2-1,TGTGCCAGCAGGTCCGGGACTCAGAACAATGAGCAGTTCTTC,CASRSGTQNNEQFF
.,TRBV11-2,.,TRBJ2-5,TGTGCCAGCAGCTTACTGGGGGCGGGAGAGACCCAGTACTTC,CASSLLGAGETQYF
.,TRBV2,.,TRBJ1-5,TGTGCCAGCAGTGAAGGCAGAAACAATCAGCCCCAGCATTTT,CASSEGRNNQPQHF
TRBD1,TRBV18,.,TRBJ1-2,TGTGCCAGCTCACCCCTACCGGGACAGGGGGCGGACTATGGCTACACCTTC,CASSPLPGQGADYGYTF
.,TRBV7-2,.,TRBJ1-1,TGTGCCAGCAGCCATATCAGGGATCACACTGAAGCTTTCTTT,CASSHIRDHTEAFF
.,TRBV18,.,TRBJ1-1,TGTGCCAGCTCACCACCTTCTCGGGAAAACACTGAAGCTTTCTTT,CASSPPSRENTEAFF